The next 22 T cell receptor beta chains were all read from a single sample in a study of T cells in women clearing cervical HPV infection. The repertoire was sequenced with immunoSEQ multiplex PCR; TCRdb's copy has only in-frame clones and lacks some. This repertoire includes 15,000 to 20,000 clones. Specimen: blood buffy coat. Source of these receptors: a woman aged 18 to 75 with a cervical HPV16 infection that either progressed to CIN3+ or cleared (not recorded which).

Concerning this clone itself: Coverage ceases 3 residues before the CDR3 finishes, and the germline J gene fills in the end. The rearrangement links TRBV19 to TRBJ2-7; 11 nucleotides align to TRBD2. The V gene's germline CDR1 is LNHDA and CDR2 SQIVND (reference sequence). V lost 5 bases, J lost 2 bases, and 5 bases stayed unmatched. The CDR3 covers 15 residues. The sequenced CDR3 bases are TGTGCCAGTAGTGTTGGTAGCGGGGGGGCCTACGAG. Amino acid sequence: CASSVGSGGAYE. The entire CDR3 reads CASSVGSGGAYEQYF. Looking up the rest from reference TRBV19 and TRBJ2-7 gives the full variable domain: DGGITQSPKYLFRKEGQNVTLSCEQNLNHDAMYWYRQDPGQGLRLIYYSQIVNDFQKGDIAEGYSVSREKKESFPLTVTSAQKNPTAFYLCASSVGSGGAYEQYFGPGTRLTVT.

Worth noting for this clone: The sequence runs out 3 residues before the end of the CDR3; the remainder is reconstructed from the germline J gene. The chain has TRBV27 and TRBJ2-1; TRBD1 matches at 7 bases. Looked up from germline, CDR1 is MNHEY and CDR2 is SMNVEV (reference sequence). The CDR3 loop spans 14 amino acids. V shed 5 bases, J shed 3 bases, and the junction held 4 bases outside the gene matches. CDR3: CASSRDRFYNEQFF. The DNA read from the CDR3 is TGTGCCAGCAGTCGGGACAGATTCTACAATGAG.

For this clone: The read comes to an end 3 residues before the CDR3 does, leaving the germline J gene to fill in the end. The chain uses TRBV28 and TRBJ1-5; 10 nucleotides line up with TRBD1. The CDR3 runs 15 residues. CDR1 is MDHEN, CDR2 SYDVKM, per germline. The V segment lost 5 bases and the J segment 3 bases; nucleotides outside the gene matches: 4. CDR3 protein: CASSPGTGVNQPQHF. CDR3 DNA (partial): TGTGCCAGCAGTCCTGGGACAGGGGTCAATCAGCCC.

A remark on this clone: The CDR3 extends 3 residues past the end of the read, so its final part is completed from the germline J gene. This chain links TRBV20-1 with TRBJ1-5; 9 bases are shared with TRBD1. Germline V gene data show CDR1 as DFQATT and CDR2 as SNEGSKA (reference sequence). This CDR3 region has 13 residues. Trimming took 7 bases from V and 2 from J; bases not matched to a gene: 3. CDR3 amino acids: CSGQGDGNQPQHF. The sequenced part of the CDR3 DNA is TGCAGTGGACAGGGGGACGGCAATCAGCCC.

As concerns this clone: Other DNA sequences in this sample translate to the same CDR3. The sequenced CDR3 bases are TGTGCCAGCAGCTTAAACACCGATACTGAA. Its translation is CASSLNTDTE. The whole CDR3 sequence reads CASSLNTDTEAFF. This sequence joins TRBV11-2 and TRBJ1-1; D is ambiguous. The read terminates 3 residues before the CDR3 end, so the remaining end is supplied by the germline J gene. Looked up from germline, CDR1 is SGHAT and CDR2 is FQNNGV. The V end was cut by 2 bases, the J end by 5 bases, with 9 bases between. The CDR3 extends over 13 amino acids.

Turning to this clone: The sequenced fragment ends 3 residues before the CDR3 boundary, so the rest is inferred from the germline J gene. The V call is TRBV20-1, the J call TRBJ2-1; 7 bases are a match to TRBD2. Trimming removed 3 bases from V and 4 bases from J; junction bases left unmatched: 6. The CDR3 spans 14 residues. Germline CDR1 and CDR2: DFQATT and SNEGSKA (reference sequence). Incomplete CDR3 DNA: TGCAGTGCTAGGAGCTCAGCGGGGTACAATGAG. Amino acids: CSARSSAGYNE. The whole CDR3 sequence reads CSARSSAGYNEQFF.

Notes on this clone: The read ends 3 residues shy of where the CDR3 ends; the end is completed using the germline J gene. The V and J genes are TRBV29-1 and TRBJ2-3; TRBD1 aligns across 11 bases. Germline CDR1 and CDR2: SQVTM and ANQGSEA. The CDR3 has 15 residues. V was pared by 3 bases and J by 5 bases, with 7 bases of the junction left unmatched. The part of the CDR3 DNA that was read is TGCAGCGTTGAGGCAGGACAGGGGGCTCGAGATACG. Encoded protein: CSVEAGQGARDT. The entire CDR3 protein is CSVEAGQGARDTQYF.

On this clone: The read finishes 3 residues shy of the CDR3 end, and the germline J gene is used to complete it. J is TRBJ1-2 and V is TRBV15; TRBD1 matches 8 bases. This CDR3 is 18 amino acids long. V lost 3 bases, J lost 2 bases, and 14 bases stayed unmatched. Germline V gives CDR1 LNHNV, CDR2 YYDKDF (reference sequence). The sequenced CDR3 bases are TGTGCCACCAGCAGCAGACAGGGGCCGAACTCCCTGAACTATGGC. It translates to CATSSRQGPNSLNYG. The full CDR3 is CATSSRQGPNSLNYGYTF.

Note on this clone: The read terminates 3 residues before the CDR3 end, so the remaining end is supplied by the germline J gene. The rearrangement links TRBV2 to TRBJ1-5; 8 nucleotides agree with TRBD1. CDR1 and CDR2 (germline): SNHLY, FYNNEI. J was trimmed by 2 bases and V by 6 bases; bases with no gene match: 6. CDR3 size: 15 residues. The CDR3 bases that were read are TGTGCCAGCAGCGGGGACAGGATCGGCAATCAGCCC. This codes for CASSGDRIGNQP. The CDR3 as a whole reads CASSGDRIGNQPQHF.

CDR3 loop: CASSPRTSGADTYTF. The CDR3 bases that were read are TGTGCCAGCAGCCCCCGGACTAGCGGCGCAGATACC. V and J are TRBV7-6 and TRBJ1-2; D call uncertain. The observed sequence ends 3 residues before the CDR3 terminus, with the missing tail filled in from the germline J gene. CDR3 length equals 15 residues. Germline CDR1 is SGHVS and CDR2 is FNYEAQ.

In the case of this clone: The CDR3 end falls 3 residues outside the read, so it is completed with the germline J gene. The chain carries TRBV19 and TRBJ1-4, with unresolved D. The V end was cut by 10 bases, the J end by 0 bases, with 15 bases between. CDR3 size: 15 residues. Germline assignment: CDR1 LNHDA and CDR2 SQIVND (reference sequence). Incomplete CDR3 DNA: TGTGCCACCCAGACACAACGTACAACTAATGAAAAA. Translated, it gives CATQTQRTTNEK. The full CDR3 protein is CATQTQRTTNEKLFF.

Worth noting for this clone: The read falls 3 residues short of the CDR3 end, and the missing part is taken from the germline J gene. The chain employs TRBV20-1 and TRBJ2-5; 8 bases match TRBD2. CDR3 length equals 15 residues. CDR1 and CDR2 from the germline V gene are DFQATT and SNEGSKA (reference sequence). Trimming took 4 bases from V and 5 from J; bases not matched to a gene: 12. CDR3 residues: CSAIEPGLGRETQYF. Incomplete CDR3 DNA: TGCAGTGCTATAGAACCGGGACTAGGACGGGAGACC.

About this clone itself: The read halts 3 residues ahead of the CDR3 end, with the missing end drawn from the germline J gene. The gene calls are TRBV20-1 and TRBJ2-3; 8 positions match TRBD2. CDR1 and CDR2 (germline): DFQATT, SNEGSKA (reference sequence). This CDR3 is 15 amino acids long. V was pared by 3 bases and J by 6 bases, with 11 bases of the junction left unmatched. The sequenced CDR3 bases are TGCAGTGCTAGCTTGGTAGCGGGGCCTCTGGATACG. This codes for CSASLVAGPLDT. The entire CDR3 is CSASLVAGPLDTQYF.

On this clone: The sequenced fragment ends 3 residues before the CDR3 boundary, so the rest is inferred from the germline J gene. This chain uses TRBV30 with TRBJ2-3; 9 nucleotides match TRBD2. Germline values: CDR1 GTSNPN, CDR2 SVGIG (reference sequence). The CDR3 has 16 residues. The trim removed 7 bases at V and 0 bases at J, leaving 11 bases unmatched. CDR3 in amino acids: CALTPGTSMSTDTQYF. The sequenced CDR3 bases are TGTGCCTTAACCCCCGGGACTAGCATGAGCACAGATACG. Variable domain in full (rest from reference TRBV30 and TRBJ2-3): SQTIHQWPATLVQPVGSPLSLECTVEGTSNPNLYWYRQAAGRGLQLLFYSVGIGQISSEVPQNLSASRPQDRQFILSSKKLLLSDSGFYLCALTPGTSMSTDTQYFGPGTRLTVL.

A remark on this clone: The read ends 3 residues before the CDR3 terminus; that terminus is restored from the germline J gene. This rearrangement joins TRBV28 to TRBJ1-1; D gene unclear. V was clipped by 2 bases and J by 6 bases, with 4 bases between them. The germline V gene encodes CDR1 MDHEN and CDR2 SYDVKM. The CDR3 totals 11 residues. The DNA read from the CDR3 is TGTGCCAGCAGTTTAAGGGCTGAA. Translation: CASSLRAE. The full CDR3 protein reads CASSLRAEAFF.

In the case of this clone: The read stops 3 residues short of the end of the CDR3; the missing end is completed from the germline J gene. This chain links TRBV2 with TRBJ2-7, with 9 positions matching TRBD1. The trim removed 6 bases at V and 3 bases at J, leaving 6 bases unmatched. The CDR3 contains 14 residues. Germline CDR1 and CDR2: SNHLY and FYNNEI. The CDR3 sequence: CASRAPGQGYEQYF. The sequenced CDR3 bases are TGTGCCAGCAGGGCACCGGGACAGGGCTACGAG.

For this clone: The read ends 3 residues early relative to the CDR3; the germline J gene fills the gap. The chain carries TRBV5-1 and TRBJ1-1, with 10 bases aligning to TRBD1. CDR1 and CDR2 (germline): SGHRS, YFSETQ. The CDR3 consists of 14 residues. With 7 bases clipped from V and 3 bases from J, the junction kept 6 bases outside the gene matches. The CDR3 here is CASATGTGDTEAFF. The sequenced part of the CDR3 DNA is TGCGCCAGCGCTACCGGGACAGGGGACACTGAA.

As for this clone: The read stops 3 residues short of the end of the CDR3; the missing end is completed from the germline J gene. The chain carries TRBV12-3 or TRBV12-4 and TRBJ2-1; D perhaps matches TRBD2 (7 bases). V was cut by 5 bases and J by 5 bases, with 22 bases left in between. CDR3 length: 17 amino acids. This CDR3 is CASSPSRGASGHNEQFF. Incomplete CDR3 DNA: TGTGCCAGCAGTCCAAGTCGGGGGGCTAGCGGTCACAATGAG.

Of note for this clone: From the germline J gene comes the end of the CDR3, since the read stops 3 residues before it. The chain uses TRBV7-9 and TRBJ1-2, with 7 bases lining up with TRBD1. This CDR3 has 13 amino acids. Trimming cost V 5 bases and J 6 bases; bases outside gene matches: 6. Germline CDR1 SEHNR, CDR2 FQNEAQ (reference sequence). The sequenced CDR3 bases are TGTGCCAGCAGCCCGCAGGGGGGAAATGGC. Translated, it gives CASSPQGGNG. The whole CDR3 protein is CASSPQGGNGYTF.

The chain's CDR3 is CASSLRPRVTEAFF. The covered CDR3 bases are TGTGCCAGCAGTTTAAGACCCCGGGTCACTGAA. The V and J genes are TRBV27 and TRBJ1-1; D is undetermined. The read ends 3 residues shy of where the CDR3 ends; the end is completed using the germline J gene. V lost 2 bases to trimming and J lost 4 bases, with 11 bases between them. Germline lookup yields CDR1 MNHEY and CDR2 SMNVEV (reference sequence). CDR3 size: 14 residues.

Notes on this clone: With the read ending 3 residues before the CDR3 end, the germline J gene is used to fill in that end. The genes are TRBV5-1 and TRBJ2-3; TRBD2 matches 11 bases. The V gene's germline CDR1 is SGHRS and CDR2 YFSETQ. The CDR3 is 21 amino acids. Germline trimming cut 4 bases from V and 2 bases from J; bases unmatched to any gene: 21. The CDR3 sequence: CASSLIDWRLAGRQLTDTQYF. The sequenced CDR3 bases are TGCGCCAGCAGCCTGATTGATTGGAGACTAGCGGGAAGACAGCTCACAGATACG.

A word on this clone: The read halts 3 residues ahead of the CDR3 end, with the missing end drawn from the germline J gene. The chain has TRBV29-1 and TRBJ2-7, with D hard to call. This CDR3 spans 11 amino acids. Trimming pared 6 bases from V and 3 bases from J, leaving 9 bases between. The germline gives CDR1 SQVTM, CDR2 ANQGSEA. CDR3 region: CSVSTNYEQYF. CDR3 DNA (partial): TGCAGCGTCTCTACCAACTACGAG.